This T cell receptor (beta chain) was sequenced during a study of blood T cells in healthy people across ages. This clonotype was recorded a few times. What it recognizes is unknown. Whole-study results and caveats: Donor CMV status was unknown, possibly confounding expanded clonotype changes. Among long-lived donors, naive CD4+ cells were more numerous and diversity higher than in aged donors.

PCR was performed a second time for roughly 7 to 12 cycles using a sample-barcoded 5' primer and a J-beta primer mix. Each CDR3 protein is one row after TCRdb ran MiXCR on the 5' RACE reads. The repertoire includes about 730,000 distinct CDR3 sequences, roughly 45% of them detected once, and 20% to 25% sits in the top ten. The germline gives CDR1 LGHDT, CDR2 YNNKEL (reference sequence). The CDR3 consists of 15 residues. The TCR comes from a woman in her fifties or sixties in good health. The chain links TRBV3-1 to TRBJ2-5; 8 nucleotides line up with TRBD2. The closer fit of TRBJ2-7 to the DNA end suggests the J call may be wrong. Material: blood. The CDR3, as DNA: TGTGCCAGCAGCCAAGTGTTAGCGGGGTCTTACGAGCAGTACTTC. Translating gives CASSQVLAGSYEQYF.